This T cell receptor beta chain was captured in a study of blood T cell repertoires in COVID-19. Across the whole study: Sources were T cells, B-cell-depleted T cells, or PBMCs; the material itself was cDNA or gDNA.

Trimming took off 1 base at V and 6 bases at J, with 9 bases between the two ends. Looked up from germline, CDR1 is SGHAT and CDR2 is FQNNGV. The CDR3 sequence is 14 residues long. Measured with immunoSEQ multiplex PCR; TCRdb has only the in-frame clones, and not every one. The sample yields over 150,000 clones, about 83% seen once. One Seattle source followed patients from active infection through their disease course. The chain joins TRBV11-2 to TRBJ2-2, with a tentative D call TRBD2 (6 bases). Material: peripheral blood. The sequence was collected from an elderly woman with COVID-19, enrolled during active disease. DNA for the CDR3: TGTGCCAGCAGCTTAGTGGGGGGAGCCGGGGAGCTGTTTTTT. Translation gives CASSLVGGAGELFF.